This T cell receptor beta chain was sequenced for a study of OX40 agonist ivuxolimab in advanced cancers. In terms of the full investigation: Ivuxolimab, which targeted the costimulatory receptor OX40 (CD134), was an agonistic, fully human IgG2 monoclonal antibody. A male proportion of under 85% and a mean age of approximately 61 years, ranging from 23 to 79, were recorded for the dose-escalation cohort. Peripheral TCRbeta sequencing aimed to test whether ivuxolimab altered TCR sequence diversity and caused clonal T-cell expansion. Intravenous ivuxolimab was administered to patients every 2 weeks at six dose levels: 0.01, 0.1, 0.3, 1.5, 3 and 10 mg/kg. Three dose-escalation patients achieved partial responses, one with hepatocellular carcinoma and two with cutaneous melanoma. Patients were allowed to have had prior anti-PD-1, anti-PD-L1 or anti-CTLA-4 therapy, and around 41% of the dose-escalation patients had previously received checkpoint inhibitors. Of the approximately 50 dose-escalation patients, hepatocellular carcinoma was present in about 20, melanoma in around 15, renal cell carcinoma in 9 and head and neck cancer in 9. The paper describes the monotherapy dose-escalation part (N = 52 patients) of the phase I trial of ivuxolimab. Findings and caveats that apply to the study as a whole: At doses of 0.1 to 3.0 mg/kg, clonal expansion of both CD4+ and CD8+ blood T cells was observed from baseline to week 6. In partial responders in the 0.1-3.0 mg/kg groups, normalized peripheral clonal expansion was found to be among the lowest, especially among CD8+ T cells. Which antigens the clonally expanded peripheral T cells were specific for was not determined. After ivuxolimab, CD8+ T cells had more expanded clones than CD4+ T cells on average. Low levels of normalized T-cell clonal expansion were also shown by some nonresponding patients.

Genomic DNA was isolated from the sorted cells so that the TCRbeta CDR3 region could be sequenced. The immunoSEQ Assay was used to sequence the TCRbeta CDR3 regions. As stored in TCRdb, this immuneACCESS dataset retains in-frame rearrangements with V and J assigned. A fraction of the clones does not appear; measured against another copy, unresolved V genes explain less than half of the discrepancy, and the remainder lacks a known reason. The table for this sample lists roughly 25,000 clones; roughly 90% of them were counted only once. The ten largest clones represent just under 20% of the sample. Patients with a history of autoimmune disease or receiving systemic immunosuppression were excluded from the trial. Peripheral blood for TCR sequencing was collected from all dose cohorts at baseline, on cycle 4 day 1, and on cycle 7 day 1. The samples were taken from a phase I, first-in-human, multicenter, open-label dose-escalation trial of ivuxolimab. The trial enrolled adults with locally advanced or metastatic head and neck squamous cell, hepatocellular, melanoma or renal cell carcinoma. CD4+ and CD8+ T cells were sorted separately from peripheral blood before TCR sequencing.

Turning to this clone: Which antigen it targets is not known. Nothing much larger sits one base from this clone, and base qualities are not available.

Via the germline V gene (reference sequence), CDR1 is SEHNR and CDR2 FQNEAQ. There are 14 amino acids in the CDR3, from cysteine to phenylalanine inclusive. Here the CDR3 DNA is all that survives: 42 bases in frame from base 1. Relative to germline, V is 3 bases shorter and J is 0 bases shorter, with 6 bases between their ends. The sequencing used CD4+ or CD8+ T cells sorted from blood, collected in a trial of the OX40 agonist ivuxolimab. The receptor comes from an adult with an advanced solid tumor such as melanoma, head and neck, liver or kidney cancer. The sequence is built from TRBV7-9 and TRBJ1-3; the D gene cannot be resolved reliably. The CDR3 loop reads CASSFGVSGNTIYF. The DNA sequence is as follows: TGTGCCAGCAGCTTTGGGGTCTCTGGAAACACCATATATTTT.